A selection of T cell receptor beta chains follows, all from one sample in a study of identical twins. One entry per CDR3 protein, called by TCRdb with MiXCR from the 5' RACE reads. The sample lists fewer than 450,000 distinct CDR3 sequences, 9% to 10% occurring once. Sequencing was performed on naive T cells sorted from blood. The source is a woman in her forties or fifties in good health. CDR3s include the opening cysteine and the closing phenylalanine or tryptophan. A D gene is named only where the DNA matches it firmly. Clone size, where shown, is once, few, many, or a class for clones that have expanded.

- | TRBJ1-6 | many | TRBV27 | CASSFRGKGSPLHF
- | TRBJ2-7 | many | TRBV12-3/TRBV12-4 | CASSGTRVSYEQYF
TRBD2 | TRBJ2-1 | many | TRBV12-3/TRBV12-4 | CASSSSGRGTEQFF
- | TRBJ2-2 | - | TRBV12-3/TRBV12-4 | CASSWGSVIGELFF
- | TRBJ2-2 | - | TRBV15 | CATSKENSRVSGELFF
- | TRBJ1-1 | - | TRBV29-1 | CSVGDGTEAFF
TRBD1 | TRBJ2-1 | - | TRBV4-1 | CASSRPGQGVKSYNEQFF
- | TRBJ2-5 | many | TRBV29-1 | CSTRFGETQYF
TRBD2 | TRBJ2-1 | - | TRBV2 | CASGAGVGPNEQFF
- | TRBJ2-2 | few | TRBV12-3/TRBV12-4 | CARPPGTEFTGELFF